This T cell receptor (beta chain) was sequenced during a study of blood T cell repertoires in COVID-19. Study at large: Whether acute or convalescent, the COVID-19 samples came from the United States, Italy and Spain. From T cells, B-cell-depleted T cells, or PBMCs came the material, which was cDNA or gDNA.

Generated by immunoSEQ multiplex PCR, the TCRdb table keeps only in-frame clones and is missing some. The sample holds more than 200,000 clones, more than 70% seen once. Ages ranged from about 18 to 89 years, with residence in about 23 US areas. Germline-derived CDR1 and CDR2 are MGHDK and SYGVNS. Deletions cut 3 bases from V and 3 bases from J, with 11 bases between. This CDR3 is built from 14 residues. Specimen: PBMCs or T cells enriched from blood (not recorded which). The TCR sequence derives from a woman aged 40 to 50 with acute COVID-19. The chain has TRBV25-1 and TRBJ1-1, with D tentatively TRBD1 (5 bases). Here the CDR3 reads CASSDYRGYTEAFF. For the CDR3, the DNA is TGTGCCAGCAGTGACTACCGGGGGTACACTGAAGCTTTCTTT.